The 25 T cell receptor beta chains given below trace back to one sample, sequenced in a study of PD-L1 blockade in urothelial cancer. Time point noted: pretreatment peripheral blood. TCRdb keeps only in-frame clones here, not all; method: immunoSEQ multiplex PCR. The data show almost 90,000 clones, roughly 89% seen once. The source was PBMCs, collected around atezolizumab (anti-PD-L1) treatment. The receptors stem from a man aged 55 to 69 with urothelial cancer.

Only one count was recorded for this clone. The chain couples TRBV29-1 to TRBJ2-1; 9 positions match TRBD2. CDR1 SQVTM and CDR2 ANQGSEA come from the germline V gene. V lost 7 bases to trimming and J lost 4 bases; unmatched junction nucleotides: 8. This CDR3 region has 14 residues. The CDR3 sequence: CSGKRGESYNEQFF. The CDR3 DNA follows: TGCAGCGGGAAGCGGGGGGAATCTTACAATGAGCAGTTCTTC.

V gene TRBV5-1 combines with J gene TRBJ1-6; 7 bases are a match to TRBD1. The trim removed 3 bases at V and 5 bases at J, leaving 5 bases unmatched. CDR3 length: 15 residues. Per the germline V gene, CDR1 is SGHRS and CDR2 is YFSETQ. CDR3 region: CASSWVDRNNSPLHF. The CDR3 DNA reads as TGCGCCAGCAGCTGGGTGGACAGGAATAATTCACCCCTCCACTTT. The complete variable domain, with remaining parts taken from reference TRBV5-1 and TRBJ1-6, reads KAGVTQTPRYLIKTRGQQVTLSCSPISGHRSVSWYQQTPGQGLQFLFEYFSETQRNKGNFPGRFSGRQFSNSRSEMNVSTLELGDSALYLCASSWVDRNNSPLHFGNGTRLTVT.

This clone has a handful of counts. The V call is TRBV19, the J call TRBJ1-6, with a weak D call TRBD1 (6 bases). V was pared by 9 bases and J by 7 bases, with 16 bases between. This CDR3 is 14 amino acids long. Germline-derived CDR1 and CDR2 are LNHDA and SQIVND (reference sequence). In DNA, the CDR3 is TGTGCCAGCGCTCTGCAGGGGCTCAATTCACCCCTCCACTTT. It yields the protein CASALQGLNSPLHF.

This sequence joins TRBV21-1 and TRBJ2-4; TRBD1 is the table's D call and was not checked against the DNA. TRBV21-1 is a pseudogene. The CDR3 spans 16 residues. The CDR3 spells CASSKTPGQGSCIQYF. The CDR3 DNA is TGTGCCAGCAGCAAAACCCCGGGACAGGGGTCGTGCATTCAGTACTTC.

This clone was observed a handful of times. The chain joins TRBV30 to TRBJ1-4, with 7 positions matching TRBD1. This CDR3 is 12 amino acids long. The V and J ends lost 2 bases and 14 bases, in that order; junction bases with no gene match: 8. The germline gives CDR1 GTSNPN, CDR2 SVGIG (reference sequence). CDR3 protein: CAWSPSKGALFF. Here the CDR3 DNA reads TGTGCCTGGAGTCCCTCCAAGGGGGCCCTGTTTTTT.

The chain recombines TRBV6-5 with TRBJ1-5; D possibly corresponds to TRBD1 (6 bases). V gave up 6 bases and J gave up 3 bases, with 12 bases separating them. Germline CDR1 is MNHEY and CDR2 is SVGAGI. The CDR3 spans 14 residues. This chain's CDR3 is CASSNREPNQPQHF. The CDR3 DNA follows: TGTGCCAGCAGCAACAGGGAACCCAATCAGCCCCAGCATTTT.

This CDR3 reads CASGSTSTGELFF. CDR3 DNA sequence: TGTGCCAGCGGGTCGACTTCAACCGGGGAGCTGTTTTTT. The chain employs TRBV7-7 and TRBJ2-2; the D is unclear. Trimming took 8 bases from V and 5 from J, leaving 12 bases between them. CDR3 length: 13 amino acids. Germline-derived CDR1 and CDR2 are SSHAT and FNYEAQ (reference sequence).

CDR3 bases: TGTGCCAGCAGTGAGGGGACAGGGGGCCGCACTGAAGCTTTCTTT. Its translation: CASSEGTGGRTEAFF. V and J are TRBV6-1 and TRBJ1-1, with TRBD1 identical over 12 bases. The V and J ends lost 3 bases and 4 bases, in that order; junction bases with no gene match: 3. Germline-derived CDR1 and CDR2 are MNHNS and SASEGT. This CDR3 spans 15 amino acids.

The J gene is TRBJ1-1, the V gene TRBV27, with D possibly matching TRBD1 (5 bases). Germline assignment: CDR1 MNHEY and CDR2 SMNVEV (reference sequence). Trimming removed 1 base from V and 4 bases from J, with 10 bases in between. The CDR3 is 14 amino acids. The CDR3: CASSLYPGGTEAFF. CDR3 in DNA: TGTGCCAGCAGTTTATACCCCGGGGGCACTGAAGCTTTCTTT.

This chain connects TRBV10-3 to TRBJ2-7; TRBD1 might be the D (6 bases). Looked up from germline, CDR1 is ENHRY and CDR2 is SYGVKD. The CDR3 is 12 amino acids. V was pared by 5 bases and J by 5 bases, with 10 bases between. The CDR3, as DNA: TGTGCCATCAGTAAAGCAGGGGACGAGCAGTACTTC. Encoded protein: CAISKAGDEQYF.

This chain links TRBV18 with TRBJ2-3; 10 bases are a match to TRBD2. CDR1 is KGHSH, CDR2 LQKENI, per germline. With V trimmed by 2 bases and J by 0 bases, 8 bases remained unmatched. This CDR3 spans 18 amino acids. The DNA of the CDR3 is TGTGCCAGCTCACCAAGAGAAACTAGCGGGACTAGCACAGATACGCAGTATTTT. Translating it yields CASSPRETSGTSTDTQYF.

This clone was seen once. This sequence joins TRBV7-2 and TRBJ2-7; 10 bases map to TRBD2. Germline V gene data show CDR1 as SGHTA and CDR2 as FQGNSA. This CDR3 comprises 14 residues. The V and J ends lost 4 bases and 4 bases, in that order; junction bases with no gene match: 4. CDR3 in amino acids: CASSWGLALYEQYF. CDR3 nucleotides: TGTGCCAGCAGCTGGGGACTAGCGCTATACGAGCAGTACTTC.

The rearrangement joins TRBV28 to TRBJ2-3; D unclear. CDR1 is MDHEN and CDR2 is SYDVKM in the germline V gene. V gave up 3 bases and J gave up 1 base, with 8 bases separating them. The CDR3 has 14 amino acids. The CDR3 here is CASSFSPRTDTQYF. As DNA, the CDR3 is TGTGCCAGCAGTTTCAGTCCGCGCACAGATACGCAGTATTTT.

CDR3 sequence: CASKRQGSGDQPQHF. Here the CDR3 DNA reads TGTGCCAGCAAAAGACAGGGAAGTGGCGATCAGCCCCAGCATTTT. The chain combines TRBV6-5 with TRBJ1-5; 7 nucleotides agree with TRBD1. CDR3 size: 15 residues. CDR1 is MNHEY, CDR2 SVGAGI, per germline. The junction had 11 bases not matched to a gene; V was cut back by 7 bases and J by 5 bases.

The V call is TRBV18, the J call TRBJ2-3; 9 positions agree with TRBD2. Trimming cost V 9 bases and J 2 bases; bases outside gene matches: 9. Per germline, CDR1 KGHSH and CDR2 LQKENI. The CDR3 runs to 15 residues. Written as DNA, the CDR3 is TGTGCCAGTACATCAAAGCGGGGGGACACAGATACGCAGTATTTT. As protein: CASTSKRGDTDTQYF.

This chain uses TRBV14 with TRBJ2-7, with 7 bases matching TRBD2. In germline, CDR1 is SGHDN, CDR2 FVKESK. V lost 5 bases, J lost 5 bases, and 15 bases stayed unmatched. CDR3 length equals 16 residues. The CDR3 sequence: CASSALVLAAFHEQYF. CDR3 in DNA: TGTGCCAGCAGCGCACTTGTCCTAGCGGCCTTCCACGAGCAGTACTTC.

The rearrangement uses TRBV6-1 and TRBJ2-7; perhaps TRBD1 as D (7 bases). The CDR3 runs to 13 residues. Trimming stripped 5 bases from V and 3 bases from J, with 11 bases between. Germline V CDR1 and CDR2: MNHNS, SASEGT. The chain's CDR3 is CASSRRDSYEQYF. The DNA of the CDR3 is TGTGCCAGCAGTAGGAGGGACAGCTACGAGCAGTACTTC.

This chain connects TRBV5-5 to TRBJ2-1; 8 bases agree with TRBD1. CDR3 size: 15 residues. Germline CDR1 reads SGHKS; CDR2 reads YYEKEE (reference sequence). Trimming at V came to 3 bases and at J to 4 bases, leaving 6 bases not matched to a gene. This chain's CDR3 is CASSYNGQGYNEQFF. The CDR3 nucleotides are TGTGCCAGCAGCTACAATGGACAGGGTTACAATGAGCAGTTCTTC.

This clone was detected many times. Distinct nucleotide sequences in the sample also encode this CDR3. The V call is TRBV5-1, the J call TRBJ2-7, with D perhaps TRBD1 (6 bases). Between the trimmed V and J ends, which lost 6 bases and 1 base, there was a span of 23 bases. Germline CDR1 reads SGHRS; CDR2 reads YFSETQ. The CDR3 has 17 amino acids. In DNA, the CDR3 is TGCGCCAGCAAAACGGGGACGGGACAACTGAGGTCCTACGAGCAGTACTTC. It encodes CASKTGTGQLRSYEQYF.

The chain recombines TRBV5-4 with TRBJ2-1; possibly TRBD2 for D (7 bases). Between the trimmed V and J ends, which lost 3 bases and 7 bases, there was a span of 14 bases. The germline V gene encodes CDR1 SGHNT and CDR2 YYREEE (reference sequence). CDR3 length: 14 residues. The CDR3 DNA reads TGTGCCAGCAGCTCGTGGGGGGGGCGGAATGAGCAGTTCTTC. It translates to CASSSWGGRNEQFF.

The V call is TRBV2, the J call TRBJ2-7, with 10 bases aligning to TRBD1. The J segment lost 2 bases and the V segment lost 4 bases, leaving 2 bases of the junction unmatched. This CDR3 contains 14 residues. Germline values: CDR1 SNHLY, CDR2 FYNNEI. The CDR3 sequence: CASSGDRGPYEQYF. CDR3 nucleotides: TGTGCCAGCAGTGGGGACAGGGGCCCCTACGAGCAGTACTTC.

This clone was counted once. The V call is TRBV4-3, the J call TRBJ1-4, with 7 bases lining up with TRBD1. The CDR3 is made up of 15 amino acids. After removal of 0 bases from V and 6 bases from J, the junction contained 4 bases not matched to a gene. Germline CDR1 LGHNA, CDR2 YSLEER. The CDR3, as DNA: TGCGCCAGCAGCCAAGATAGGGGGCGGTATGAAAAACTGTTTTTT. This codes for CASSQDRGRYEKLFF.

This sequence joins TRBV6-5 and TRBJ1-2, with a possible D match to TRBD1 (5 bases). V lost 6 bases to trimming and J lost 3 bases, with 14 bases between them. CDR1 and CDR2 from the germline V gene are MNHEY and SVGAGI. The CDR3 has 14 residues. The CDR3 DNA sequence: TGTGCCAGCAGCCCTGAGGCGGGGCACTATGGCTACACCTTC. It yields the protein CASSPEAGHYGYTF.

The J gene is TRBJ2-7, the V gene TRBV30, with 13 bases aligning to TRBD2. CDR1 and CDR2 from the germline V gene are GTSNPN and SVGIG (reference sequence). The CDR3 extends over 16 amino acids. Trimming at V came to 2 bases and at J to 4 bases, leaving 8 bases not matched to a gene. This CDR3 is CAWSLHPTSGGYEQYF. DNA for the CDR3: TGTGCCTGGAGTCTCCACCCGACTAGCGGGGGGTACGAGCAGTACTTC.

The chain uses TRBV5-4 and TRBJ2-7, with D possibly being TRBD1 (5 bases). The CDR3 is made up of 14 amino acids. Trimming took off 4 bases at V and 2 bases at J, with 13 bases between the two ends. Germline lookup yields CDR1 SGHNT and CDR2 YYREEE (reference sequence). In DNA form, the CDR3 reads TGTGCCAGCAGCGCCGACAGTTATACCTACGAGCAGTACTTC. This translates into CASSADSYTYEQYF. Full variable domain (rest looked up from reference TRBV5-4 and TRBJ2-7): ETGVTQSPTHLIKTRGQQVTLRCSSQSGHNTVSWYQQALGQGPQFIFQYYREEENGRGNFPPRFSGLQFPNYSSELNVNALELDDSALYLCASSADSYTYEQYFGPGTRLTVT.